This T cell receptor (beta chain) was sequenced during a study of T cells in Graves' hyperthyroidism and ophthalmopathy. RNA transcripts provided the source from which TCR beta CDR3 regions were amplified. An initial round of RT-PCR targeting the TCR CDR3 relied on the HTBI primer set. TCRdb used MiXCR to reprocess the multiplex PCR reads, holding one entry per CDR3 protein. The sample shows hundreds of thousands of distinct CDR3 sequences, 14% to 15% of them seen only once. From germline, CDR1 is SGHRS and CDR2 YFSETQ. The length of the CDR3 is 17 residues. V dropped 1 base and J dropped 3 bases, with 19 bases sitting between them. Comment on this clonotype: A clone one base away is much larger, so this may be a read error.

Input material: blood. V is TRBV5-1 and J is TRBJ1-2; TRBD1 is a possible D gene (6 bases). The sequence was collected from a man aged 18 to 29 with Graves' ophthalmopathy. Written as DNA, the CDR3 is TGCGCCAGCAGCTTGTGGGGCAGGGGTAACCTTGACTATGGCTACACCTTC. It translates to CASSLWGRGNLDYGYTF.